The rows below give T cell receptor beta chains drawn from one sample of a study of blood T cell repertoires in COVID-19. The repertoire was sequenced with immunoSEQ multiplex PCR; TCRdb's copy has only in-frame clones and lacks some. The data contain 55,000 to 75,000 clones, around 81% of them singletons. The specimen sequenced was peripheral blood. The source of these receptors is a man older than 75 with COVID-19, enrolled during active disease. Each CDR3 is given with its conserved first and last residue. A D gene is named only where the DNA matches it firmly. Clone size, where shown, is once, few, many, or a class for clones that have expanded.

TRBJ1-4,TRBV4-1,TRBD1,-,CASSQESGQLNEKLFF
TRBJ1-1,TRBV20-1,TRBD1,-,CSASERGRGDTEAFF
TRBJ2-5,TRBV4-3,-,-,CASSQRTLTTGQETQYF
TRBJ1-1,TRBV6-5,-,-,CASSYGAGPQAFF
TRBJ2-3,TRBV3-1/TRBV3-2,-,few,CASSQYLRTDTDTQYF
TRBJ2-7,TRBV11-1,-,-,CASSQDRSAGEQYF
TRBJ1-6,TRBV7-3,TRBD1,-,CASSRTGQNNSPLHF
TRBJ2-2,TRBV24-1,-,-,CATSDLRQGGTGELFF
TRBJ1-5,TRBV19,-,-,CASSIGDGRPQPQHF
TRBJ2-2,TRBV11-2,-,-,CASGIGGMGTGELFF
TRBJ1-2,TRBV25-1,-,-,CASSVLAANYGYTF
TRBJ1-5,TRBV19,TRBD1,-,CASSPSQGDFGNQPQHF
TRBJ2-2,TRBV30,TRBD2,-,CAFGTTGGLGELFF
TRBJ1-2,TRBV4-1,TRBD1,-,CASSREGQGYGYTF
TRBJ1-5,TRBV10-3,-,once,CAISLEGGSNQPQHF
TRBJ1-5,TRBV6-5,-,-,CASSQGYSQPQHF
TRBJ2-1,TRBV6-2/TRBV6-3,-,few,CASSLSGNLNEQFF
TRBJ1-1,TRBV13,TRBD1,-,CASSPTGGAQNTEAFF
TRBJ2-2,TRBV5-1,TRBD2,-,CASSPGLAGAANTGELFF
TRBJ1-2,TRBV6-5,TRBD1,-,CASRQTGTGRVGYTF
TRBJ2-5,TRBV19,-,-,CASKSTGSRQETQYF
TRBJ1-2,TRBV6-5,TRBD1,-,CASSYSGQGEKRGYTF